This T cell receptor beta chain was obtained from a study of shared clonotypes between healthy human individuals (dated by TCRdb to 2019 to 2021). General notes on the study: Three men and two women, aged 18 to 49 years, made up the cohort. Per donor, three plates each were used for CD4 naive and CD4 memory, two for CD8 naive, and one for CD8 memory. To estimate repertoire size and how much clonotypes are shared between individuals, the study performed deep sequencing of blood TCR repertoires from roughly five healthy adults. Different laboratories and diverse techniques were used to prepare libraries and sequence TCR repertoires, to increase sequencing depth and limit assay-specific biases. Leukapheresis yielded between about 0.94 and 8.9 billion PBMCs per donor.

Here is what the overall study found, with its caveats: Higher generation probabilities were observed for clonotypes shared by all four sorted-subset donors than for non-shared clonotypes. Estimated clonotype richness was generally larger for naive than for memory subsets. The small number of donors limited the genetic and exposure-history diversity represented. Only blood was sampled, and tissue TCR repertoires likely differ from those in blood. Approximately 5% of naive CD4, 3.5% of naive CD8, approximately 2% of memory CD4, and more than 0.35% of memory CD8 clonotypes were shared across several donors. Incomplete sequencing was indicated by rarefaction of sorted-subset datasets, despite the large sequencing depth. Based on pairwise subsampling, the degree of clonotype sharing among donors was expected to be affected by sequencing depth.

TCR CDR3 regions were amplified from genomic DNA by multiplex PCR using the deep immunoSEQ assay. Genomic DNA extracted from each cell subset was distributed evenly over all wells of several immunoSEQ 96-well plates, and each plate served as one replicate. Each replicate PCR for sorted subsets received about 180 ng genomic DNA, equal to tens of thousands of T cell genomes. The purified libraries were quantified using a Qubit 3.0 fluorometer, sized with a Bioanalyzer 2100, and then quantified again using the KAPA Library Quantification kit. Each immunoSEQ 96-well plate was sequenced on its own single-read 150-cycle Illumina NextSeq 550 flow cell. On the authors' methods: The immunoSEQ output contained only junctional sequences without quality scores, so filtering could not match that applied to full-length reads. Sequences were annotated with PyIR, a Python wrapper for IgBLAST v1.9, and V/J genes and CDR3 were assigned using IMGT germline references. Reads with weak V/J assignments (E-value above 1e-6), missing CDR3, stop codons, out-of-frame junctions, or ambiguous translated residues were removed. V3J clonotypes were defined as sequences sharing an identical inferred V gene, J gene, and CDR3 amino acid sequence. To compute the percentage overlap between repertoires, the number of shared unique clonotypes was divided by the size of the smaller repertoire. Richness of each repertoire was evaluated using RTK rarefaction, the Chao1 estimator, and Recon v2.1 estimates of unobserved clonotypes. OLGA was used to compute generation probabilities for all TCRbeta clonotypes that the gDNA method yielded from several donors. TCRdb limited this immuneACCESS table to in-frame rearrangements with V and J called. A share of clones is missing; checked studies link under half to unresolved V genes, and the rest is unexplained. V, J and clone size are taken as reported in that table, and D and trimming were inferred from the DNA itself. The sample records 600,000 to 750,000 clones, roughly 91% of which are singletons. The top ten constitute around a third of the sample.

Notes on this clone: Its antigen is currently not known. No base quality values were provided; no much bigger clone lies one nucleotide off.

The donors were healthy, HIV-negative adults who had no recently reported acute infections or vaccinations. Every donor was a Caucasian adult living in Nashville, Tennessee, USA. CD8 memory samples consisted of magnetically selected CD45RO+ cells combined with CCR7-negative CD45RA+ effector memory (TemRA) cells. Blood was collected by leukapheresis, and PBMCs were isolated by Ficoll-Histopaque density gradient centrifugation and then cryopreserved in liquid nitrogen vapor phase. Purity and quantity of every magnetically sorted T cell population were checked by analytical flow cytometry. From each sorted fraction, genomic DNA was isolated and quantified by UV absorbance on a Nanodrop 2000c. Sequencing was done on a sample of memory CD8+ T cells from PBMCs. Read against the paper, the sample's cell subset or site label means: CD45RO+ cells pooled with CCR7-negative TemRA cells. The clonotype was recovered from a man aged 18-30 years in good health. Some clones in this sample may be carry-over from other donors' samples.

The CDR3 protein sequence reads: CASSKAASGSLLAKNIQYF. The bases are TGTGCCAGCAGCAAAGCCGCTAGCGGAAGCCTCCTAGCCAAAAACATTCAGTACTTC. The V and J segments used are TRBV21-1 and TRBJ2-4; TRBD2, the table's D call, lacks a check against the DNA. TRBV21-1 is reported as a pseudogene. The CDR3 contains 19 residues, cysteine and phenylalanine counted. The kept DNA is CDR3 alone, 57 bases in frame from the first base.